Listed here are 29 T cell receptor beta chains from one sample, sequenced in a study of technical replicates of blood from a handful of donors. Assay: immunoSEQ multiplex PCR; the TCRdb copy retains only in-frame clones and omits some. The sample has some 90,000 clones, approximately 95% seen once; the top ten hold around 0.3%. Material for sequencing was T cells isolated from PBMCs. All receptors derive from a human donor in good health.

The rearrangement uses TRBV19 and TRBJ2-7; 9 bases match TRBD1. Germline CDR1 is LNHDA and CDR2 is SQIVND (reference sequence). CDR3 length equals 14 residues. Trimming cost V 4 bases and J 5 bases; bases outside gene matches: 6. In nucleotides, the CDR3 is TGTGCCAGTAGTAGGGGACAGGGTAGGAACGAGCAGTACTTC. Translated, it gives CASSRGQGRNEQYF.

The rearrangement joins TRBV19 to TRBJ1-5, with 7 bases aligning to TRBD1. With 8 bases clipped from V and 5 bases from J, the junction kept 9 bases outside the gene matches. This CDR3 has 14 residues. Germline assignment: CDR1 LNHDA and CDR2 SQIVND (reference sequence). CDR3 loop: CASLSGTDHQPQHF. The CDR3 bases are TGTGCCAGTTTATCCGGGACAGACCATCAGCCCCAGCATTTT.

The chain combines TRBV19 with TRBJ1-2; perhaps TRBD1 as D (6 bases). The CDR3 consists of 15 residues. Trimming took 3 bases from V and 10 from J, leaving 21 bases between them. Germline CDR1 is LNHDA and CDR2 is SQIVND (reference sequence). This CDR3 reads CASSIPVGTTGDYTF. DNA for the CDR3: TGTGCCAGTAGTATTCCGGTCGGGACAACAGGCGACTACACCTTC.

The chain employs TRBV29-1 and TRBJ2-1, with TRBD2 matching over 7 bases. V dropped 3 bases and J dropped 0; count of bases not matched to a gene: 5. This CDR3 is 15 amino acids long. Per germline, CDR1 SQVTM and CDR2 ANQGSEA. CDR3 in amino acids: CSVDGGRDSYNEQFF. The DNA of the CDR3 is TGCAGCGTTGACGGCGGGAGAGACTCCTACAATGAGCAGTTCTTC.

The chain carries TRBV7-9 and TRBJ2-3; maybe TRBD1 (6 bases). V dropped 5 bases and J dropped 6 bases, with 18 bases sitting between them. Germline lookup yields CDR1 SEHNR and CDR2 FQNEAQ (reference sequence). The CDR3 loop spans 15 amino acids. The CDR3 nucleotides read TGTGCCAGCAGCATGGCAGGGGTGTTGGGGGATACGCAGTATTTT. Residues: CASSMAGVLGDTQYF.

This clone was counted a single time. The chain employs TRBV7-2 and TRBJ1-2, with D perhaps matching TRBD1 (5 bases). The CDR3 is 15 amino acids. Germline-derived CDR1 and CDR2 are SGHTA and FQGNSA. Trimming stripped 0 bases from V and 0 bases from J, with 8 bases between. In DNA, the CDR3 is TGTGCCAGCAGCTTAGCGGCGGGGGCTAACTATGGCTACACCTTC. Its translation is CASSLAAGANYGYTF.

CDR3 nucleotide sequence: TGTGCCAGCAGCGCGGGGGACACCGGGGAGCTGTTTTTT. Residues: CASSAGDTGELFF. The chain combines TRBV9 with TRBJ2-2; D is possibly TRBD2 (6 bases). The germline gives CDR1 SGDLS, CDR2 YYNGEE. CDR3 length: 13 amino acids. With 3 bases removed from V and 3 bases from J, the gap between germline ends came to 6 bases.

The gene calls are TRBV7-2 and TRBJ2-6, with a tentative D call TRBD2 (5 bases). V was trimmed by 6 bases and J by 4 bases, leaving 13 bases between them. This CDR3 has 15 residues. Germline V gene data show CDR1 as SGHTA and CDR2 as FQGNSA. The CDR3 protein is CASRLGVLGANVLTF. DNA of the CDR3: TGTGCCAGCAGACTAGGTGTTCTAGGGGCCAACGTCCTGACTTTC.

This clone was seen only a few times. The chain employs TRBV7-9 and TRBJ2-3; 11 bases are a match to TRBD2. The V segment lost 1 base and the J segment 8 bases; nucleotides outside the gene matches: 8. CDR3 size: 16 residues. Germline-derived CDR1 and CDR2 are SEHNR and FQNEAQ (reference sequence). The DNA of the CDR3 is TGTGCCAGCAGCTTAGAGGCGTCTAGCGGGAGGTTTACGCAGTATTTT. Translated, it gives CASSLEASSGRFTQYF.

The CDR3 DNA is TGTGCCTGGAGTACCACGGGGATCCCCCAAGAGACCCAGTACTTC. The encoded protein is CAWSTTGIPQETQYF. This rearrangement joins TRBV30 to TRBJ2-5; the D gene is possibly TRBD2 (5 bases). CDR3 length: 15 residues. Germline-derived CDR1 and CDR2 are GTSNPN and SVGIG (reference sequence). The V end lost 2 bases, the J end lost 1 base, and 14 bases lay between the germline ends.

This clone has just one count. This chain uses TRBV27 with TRBJ2-7; a possible D gene is TRBD2 (6 bases). Germline assignment: CDR1 MNHEY and CDR2 SMNVEV (reference sequence). The CDR3 contains 14 residues. V was cut by 8 bases and J by 7 bases, with 21 bases left in between. The DNA of the CDR3 is TGTGCCAGCCTATCGCTCGGGCTAGGAGGGGAGCAGTACTTC. It yields the protein CASLSLGLGGEQYF.

The J gene is TRBJ2-7, the V gene TRBV7-9, with D tentatively TRBD1 (6 bases). Germline V lookup: CDR1 SEHNR, CDR2 FQNEAQ (reference sequence). CDR3 length equals 14 residues. Trimming shortened V by 1 base and J by 4 bases, and 11 bases separated the two germline ends. In DNA form, the CDR3 reads TGTGCCAGCAGCTTAGACAGGGCGGCATACGAGCAGTACTTC. As protein: CASSLDRAAYEQYF.

There are a few counts of this clone. The J gene is TRBJ1-1, the V gene TRBV11-1; no reliable D call. Germline lookup yields CDR1 SGHAT and CDR2 FQDESV (reference sequence). Trimming stripped 4 bases from V and 4 bases from J, with 7 bases between. The CDR3 is 12 residues long. This CDR3 reads CASSWSGTEAFF. The DNA of the CDR3 is TGTGCCAGCAGCTGGAGTGGCACTGAAGCTTTCTTT.

The J gene is TRBJ2-7, the V gene TRBV6-1, with no clear D. The CDR3 is 14 amino acids. Germline CDR1 reads MNHNS; CDR2 reads SASEGT. V was shortened by 3 bases and J by 0 bases, with 9 bases between the two germline ends. CDR3 in amino acids: CASSETPSSYEQYF. CDR3 in DNA: TGTGCCAGCAGTGAGACACCAAGCTCCTACGAGCAGTACTTC.

The chain has TRBV7-9 and TRBJ2-3, with TRBD2 as a possible D gene (6 bases). The germline gives CDR1 SEHNR, CDR2 FQNEAQ (reference sequence). The germline V and J ends were trimmed by 6 bases and 3 bases, with 10 bases remaining between them. The length of the CDR3 is 13 residues. The CDR3: CASSPSGTDTQYF. CDR3 nucleotide sequence: TGTGCCAGCAGTCCGAGCGGGACAGATACGCAGTATTTT.

V gene TRBV7-3 combines with J gene TRBJ2-1, with D unresolved. V was pared by 0 bases and J by 4 bases, with 13 bases between. The CDR3 runs to 16 residues. CDR1 is SGHTA, CDR2 FQGTGA, per germline. CDR3 region: CASSLTLATSYNEQFF. CDR3 nucleotides: TGTGCCAGCAGCTTAACGCTGGCGACTTCATACAATGAGCAGTTCTTC.

The chain carries TRBV5-6 and TRBJ2-7; D is ambiguous. The CDR3 spans 14 residues. From germline, CDR1 is SGHDT and CDR2 YYEEEE. V gave up 0 bases and J gave up 1 base, with 8 bases separating them. This CDR3 is CASSLAPGSYEQYF. The CDR3 DNA follows: TGTGCCAGCAGCTTGGCCCCCGGGTCCTACGAGCAGTACTTC.

V gene TRBV5-4 combines with J gene TRBJ2-2; TRBD1 matches 7 bases. Germline V gene data show CDR1 as SGHNT and CDR2 as YYREEE (reference sequence). Losses at the gene ends were 4 bases for V and 7 bases for J; bases not matched to a gene: 7. This CDR3 spans 14 amino acids. The CDR3 DNA follows: TGTGCCAGCAGCCCGACAGGGCGTGACGGGGAGCTGTTTTTT. This codes for CASSPTGRDGELFF.

This clone was seen only once. This chain uses TRBV4-1 with TRBJ2-2; 11 positions match TRBD2. Germline V gene lookup returns CDR1 MGHRA and CDR2 YSYEKL. Losses at the gene ends were 6 bases for V and 5 bases for J; bases not matched to a gene: 11. This CDR3 comprises 17 residues. The CDR3, as DNA: TGCGCCAGCAGAGGGACTAGCGGACCAAAAAGGACCGGGGAGCTGTTTTTT. Its translation is CASRGTSGPKRTGELFF.

This clone was observed a handful of times. The chain couples TRBV18 to TRBJ1-3; the D gene is possibly TRBD1 (6 bases). The CDR3 covers 15 residues. V was clipped by 3 bases and J by 0 bases, with 9 bases between them. Germline CDR1 KGHSH, CDR2 LQKENI. The CDR3 region is CASSPDRSSGNTIYF. DNA of the CDR3: TGTGCCAGCTCACCCGACAGGAGCTCTGGAAACACCATATATTTT. Filled out from reference TRBV18 and TRBJ1-3, the complete variable domain reads NAGVMQNPRHLVRRRGQEARLRCSPMKGHSHVYWYRQLPEEGLKFMVYLQKENIIDESGMPKERFSAEFPKEGPSILRIQQVVRGDSAAYFCASSPDRSSGNTIYFGEGSWLTVV.

The J gene is TRBJ2-3, the V gene TRBV5-4; 7 bases are a match to TRBD2. Germline lookup yields CDR1 SGHNT and CDR2 YYREEE (reference sequence). The length of the CDR3 is 15 residues. V lost 4 bases to trimming and J lost 2 bases; unmatched junction nucleotides: 7. CDR3 DNA sequence: TGTGCCAGCAGCCCAGCGGGAACCAACACAGATACGCAGTATTTT. As protein: CASSPAGTNTDTQYF. Combining the CDR3 with reference TRBV5-4 and TRBJ2-3 gives the whole variable domain ETGVTQSPTHLIKTRGQQVTLRCSSQSGHNTVSWYQQALGQGPQFIFQYYREEENGRGNFPPRFSGLQFPNYSSELNVNALELDDSALYLCASSPAGTNTDTQYFGPGTRLTVL.

This clone was seen a single time. This chain joins TRBV29-1 and TRBJ1-5; 9 nucleotides agree with TRBD1. J was trimmed by 6 bases and V by 4 bases; bases with no gene match: 4. Germline loops: CDR1 SQVTM, CDR2 ANQGSEA. The CDR3 totals 13 residues. Here the CDR3 reads CSVGQGEGQPQHF. The CDR3 DNA sequence: TGCAGCGTTGGACAGGGGGAAGGTCAGCCCCAGCATTTT.

This clone showed up just once. This chain uses TRBV10-3 with TRBJ2-7, with a tentative D call TRBD2 (6 bases). V was clipped by 5 bases and J by 0 bases, with 11 bases between them. There are 14 residues in the CDR3. The germline V gene encodes CDR1 ENHRY and CDR2 SYGVKD. CDR3 sequence reads: CAISPRDSSYEQYF. In DNA form, the CDR3 reads TGTGCCATCAGTCCTCGGGACTCCTCCTACGAGCAGTACTTC.

This rearrangement joins TRBV10-1 to TRBJ2-5; maybe TRBD2 (5 bases). Per germline, CDR1 WNHNN and CDR2 SYGVQD (reference sequence). The CDR3 contains 15 residues. The V gene lost 5 bases and the J gene lost 1 base, with 14 bases spanning the gap. The chain's CDR3 is CASSWRDYPQETQYF. In DNA, the CDR3 is TGCGCCAGCAGTTGGAGAGACTACCCCCAAGAGACCCAGTACTTC.

V gene TRBV2 combines with J gene TRBJ2-3; tentatively, D is TRBD2 (6 bases). The V end lost 6 bases, the J end lost 4 bases, and 14 bases lay between the germline ends. CDR3 length: 14 residues. CDR1 and CDR2 from the germline V gene are SNHLY and FYNNEI. The CDR3 sequence: CASSVTSSPDTQYF. The CDR3 coding sequence is TGTGCCAGCAGCGTAACTAGCAGCCCAGATACGCAGTATTTT.

This clone was recorded once. J is TRBJ2-7 and V is TRBV4-1, with D unresolved. With 4 bases removed from V and 2 bases from J, the gap between germline ends came to 18 bases. The CDR3 sequence is 16 residues long. CDR1 is MGHRA, CDR2 YSYEKL, per germline. The CDR3 sequence: CASSPFPKERTYEQYF. The CDR3 region has the DNA TGCGCCAGCAGCCCCTTCCCCAAGGAGCGTACCTACGAGCAGTACTTC.

The chain recombines TRBV15 with TRBJ2-5; tentative D call: TRBD2 (6 bases). Germline CDR1 LNHNV, CDR2 YYDKDF (reference sequence). The germline V and J ends were trimmed by 1 base and 2 bases, with 14 bases remaining between them. This CDR3 is 16 amino acids long. CDR3 in amino acids: CATSRGTLATQETQYF. As DNA, the CDR3 is TGTGCCACCAGCAGAGGAACCCTAGCGACTCAAGAGACCCAGTACTTC.

CDR3 sequence (DNA): TGTGCCAGCAGTGAAGCGCTTGGACAGGGGGGAGTAGAGGCTAATCATGAGCAGTTCTTC. Protein product: CASSEALGQGGVEANHEQFF. The J gene is TRBJ2-1, the V gene TRBV2; TRBD1 agrees at 10 bases. The CDR3 length is 20 residues. V shed 0 bases, J shed 8 bases, and the junction held 19 bases outside the gene matches. Germline lookup yields CDR1 SNHLY and CDR2 FYNNEI.

This sequence joins TRBV7-2 and TRBJ2-1, with D unclear. Per germline, CDR1 SGHTA and CDR2 FQGNSA. Trimming removed 3 bases from V and 11 bases from J, with 17 bases in between. The CDR3 is made up of 14 amino acids. The CDR3 coding sequence is TGTGCCAGCAGCTTCACGATGACTCCTGATAAGCAGTTCTTC. Translated: CASSFTMTPDKQFF.